The rows below give T cell receptor beta chains drawn from one sample of a study of cytomegalovirus exposure and HLA in healthy donors. The table came from immunoSEQ multiplex PCR; TCRdb's copy has only in-frame clones and leaves some out. Of about 90,000 clones in the sample, roughly four fifths were seen once. The specimen sequenced was PBMCs. The source is a woman in her 40s in good health and CMV-seropositive. Both conserved end residues are part of each CDR3.

J | V | CDR3
TRBJ2-5 | TRBV27 | CASSLWGGTQETQYF
TRBJ2-1 | TRBV5-1 | CASSERAAGFNEQFF
TRBJ2-7 | TRBV5-1 | CASSLGRGKSSYEQYF
TRBJ2-1 | TRBV27 | CASSLPGLAGNEQFF
TRBJ1-5 | TRBV29-1 | CSGDTSYQPQHF
TRBJ1-1 | TRBV7-8 | CASSQDRATTEAFF
TRBJ2-7 | TRBV5-1 | CASSFEGSSIYEQYF
TRBJ2-1 | TRBV4-2 | CASSPSLAGGPDTEQFF
TRBJ1-2 | TRBV27 | CASSLTGDGYTF
TRBJ2-1 | TRBV9 | CASSVGGGSYNEQFF
TRBJ1-1 | TRBV5-4 | CASTQQGGAEAFF
TRBJ2-3 | TRBV27 | CASSFLTSGRRGTDTQYF
TRBJ2-7 | TRBV6-5 | CASSTGQGLYEQYF
TRBJ2-2 | TRBV7-2 | CASSLGPGTGELFF
TRBJ2-3 | TRBV7-3 | CASSLGRTVTDTQYF
TRBJ2-5 | TRBV1 | CTSSLTWGVRIVVGVQETQYF
TRBJ1-2 | TRBV6-5 | CASRRTKSNNYGYPF
TRBJ2-3 | TRBV7-9 | CASSSTVTSGRSGTDTQYF
TRBJ2-1 | TRBV18 | CASAPTGGGYNEQFF
TRBJ2-1 | TRBV5-6 | CASSRAGGRDEQFF
TRBJ1-2 | TRBV6-1 | CASSSAGGGYTF
TRBJ2-5 | TRBV7-9 | CASSPMASQETQYF
TRBJ2-3 | TRBV7-9 | CASSFYGTSTDTQYF
TRBJ2-3 | TRBV11-1 | CASSSIALSTDTQYF
TRBJ1-1 | TRBV7-2 | CASSLGGKPNTEAFF
TRBJ1-2 | TRBV27 | CASSSTGVSGYTF
TRBJ1-1 | TRBV19 | CASSPQRWEAFF
TRBJ1-2 | TRBV14 | CASSHPGQGARGYTF
TRBJ2-1 | TRBV4-3 | CASSQGSRLELNEQFF
TRBJ2-7 | TRBV27 | CASSLGGGLYF
TRBJ2-3 | TRBV14 | CASSRRLAGGTDTQYF
TRBJ2-5 | TRBV7-6 | CASSLSFASGNKETQYF
TRBJ2-3 | TRBV6-4 | CASSDGGASTDTQYF
TRBJ1-5 | TRBV18 | CASSQTGNSNQPQHF
TRBJ2-7 | TRBV18 | CASSPPGQGFYEQYF
TRBJ2-7 | TRBV27 | CASSLFAAGREVTYEQYF
TRBJ2-3 | TRBV5-1 | CASSTLAGGSTDTQYF
TRBJ1-2 | TRBV28 | CAISGSSNYGYTF
TRBJ1-5 | TRBV19 | CASSIQGQPQHF
TRBJ1-3 | TRBV18 | CASSPVPGQTSSGNTIYF
TRBJ2-3 | TRBV4-1 | CASSQDGGGVRTDTQYF
TRBJ2-2 | TRBV5-5 | CASSWGGRAASGELFF